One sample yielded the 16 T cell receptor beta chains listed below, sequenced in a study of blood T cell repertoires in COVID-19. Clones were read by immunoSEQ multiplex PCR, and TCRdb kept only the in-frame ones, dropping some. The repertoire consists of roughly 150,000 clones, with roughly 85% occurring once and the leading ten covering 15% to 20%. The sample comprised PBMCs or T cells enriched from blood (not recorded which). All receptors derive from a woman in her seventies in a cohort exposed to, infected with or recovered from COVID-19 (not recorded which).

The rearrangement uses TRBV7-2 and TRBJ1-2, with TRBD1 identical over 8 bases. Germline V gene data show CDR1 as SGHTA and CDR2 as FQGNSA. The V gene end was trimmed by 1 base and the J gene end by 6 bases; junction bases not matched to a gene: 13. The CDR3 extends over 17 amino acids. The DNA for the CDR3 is TGTGCCAGCAGCTTAGACTATACGCCCGGACAGGGTAATGGCTACACCTTC. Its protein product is CASSLDYTPGQGNGYTF.

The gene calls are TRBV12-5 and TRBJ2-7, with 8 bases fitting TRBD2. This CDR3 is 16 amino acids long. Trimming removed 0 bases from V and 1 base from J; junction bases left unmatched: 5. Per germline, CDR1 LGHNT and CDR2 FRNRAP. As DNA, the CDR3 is TGTGCTAGTGGTTTGGTAAGGGCTAGCGGGTCCTACGAGCAGTACTTC. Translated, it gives CASGLVRASGSYEQYF.

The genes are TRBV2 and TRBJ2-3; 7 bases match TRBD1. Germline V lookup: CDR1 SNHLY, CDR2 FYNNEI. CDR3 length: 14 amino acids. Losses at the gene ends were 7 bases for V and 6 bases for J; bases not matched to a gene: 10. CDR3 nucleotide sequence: TGTGCCAGCACGGCGGAAGGGGGCGAGGATACGCAGTATTTT. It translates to CASTAEGGEDTQYF.

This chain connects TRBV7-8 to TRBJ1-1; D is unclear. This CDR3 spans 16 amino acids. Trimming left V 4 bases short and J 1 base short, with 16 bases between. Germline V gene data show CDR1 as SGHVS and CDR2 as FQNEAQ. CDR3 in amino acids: CASSSRLIARNTEAFF. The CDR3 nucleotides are TGTGCCAGCAGCTCTCGACTAATTGCTCGGAACACTGAAGCTTTCTTT.

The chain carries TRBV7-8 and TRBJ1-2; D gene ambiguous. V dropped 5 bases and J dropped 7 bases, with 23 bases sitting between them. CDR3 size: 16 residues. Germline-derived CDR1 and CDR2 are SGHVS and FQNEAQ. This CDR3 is CASSLSSYPGMSGYTF. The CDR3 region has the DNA TGTGCCAGCAGCCTCTCTAGCTACCCCGGGATGAGTGGCTACACCTTC.

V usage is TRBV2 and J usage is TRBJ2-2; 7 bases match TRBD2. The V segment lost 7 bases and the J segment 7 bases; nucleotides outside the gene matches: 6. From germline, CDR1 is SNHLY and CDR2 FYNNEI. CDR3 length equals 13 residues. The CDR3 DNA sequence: TGTGCCAGCACCCGATGGGGGGGCGGGGAGCTGTTTTTT. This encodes CASTRWGGGELFF.

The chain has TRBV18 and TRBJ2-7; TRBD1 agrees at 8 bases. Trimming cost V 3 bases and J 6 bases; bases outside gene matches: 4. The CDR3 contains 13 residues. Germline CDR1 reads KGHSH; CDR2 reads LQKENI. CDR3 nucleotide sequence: TGTGCCAGCTCACCTGGAACAGGGGGCGAGCAGTACTTC. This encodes CASSPGTGGEQYF.

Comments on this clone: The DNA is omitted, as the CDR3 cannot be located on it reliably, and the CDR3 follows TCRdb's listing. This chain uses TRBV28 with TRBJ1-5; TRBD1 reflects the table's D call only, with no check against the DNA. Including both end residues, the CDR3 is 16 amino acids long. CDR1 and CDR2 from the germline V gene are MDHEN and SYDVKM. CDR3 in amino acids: CASSFGPGGAYQPQHF.

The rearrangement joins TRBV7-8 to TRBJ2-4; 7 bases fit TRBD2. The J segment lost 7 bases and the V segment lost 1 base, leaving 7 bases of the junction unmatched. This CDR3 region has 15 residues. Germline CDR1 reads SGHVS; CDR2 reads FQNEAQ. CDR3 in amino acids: CASSLGWSGGNIQYF. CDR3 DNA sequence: TGTGCCAGCAGCTTAGGGTGGTCGGGGGGTAACATTCAGTACTTC.

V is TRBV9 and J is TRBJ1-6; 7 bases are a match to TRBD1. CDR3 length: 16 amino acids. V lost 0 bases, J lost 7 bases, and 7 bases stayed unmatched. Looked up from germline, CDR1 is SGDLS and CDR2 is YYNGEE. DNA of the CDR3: TGTGCCAGCAGCGTAGGGGTCGGGACAGAGAATTCACCCCTCCACTTT. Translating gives CASSVGVGTENSPLHF.

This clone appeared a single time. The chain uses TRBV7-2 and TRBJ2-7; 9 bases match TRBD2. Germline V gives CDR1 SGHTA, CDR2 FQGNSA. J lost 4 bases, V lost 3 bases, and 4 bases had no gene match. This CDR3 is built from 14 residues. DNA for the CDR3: TGTGCCAGCAGCTTGGGACTAGCTCAGTACGAGCAGTACTTC. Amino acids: CASSLGLAQYEQYF.

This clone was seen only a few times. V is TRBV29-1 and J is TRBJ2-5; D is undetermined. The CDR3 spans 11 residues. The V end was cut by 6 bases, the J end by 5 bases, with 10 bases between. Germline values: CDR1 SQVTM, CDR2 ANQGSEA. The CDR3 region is CSVSLRETQYF. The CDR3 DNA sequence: TGCAGCGTCTCTCTACGCGAGACCCAGTACTTC.

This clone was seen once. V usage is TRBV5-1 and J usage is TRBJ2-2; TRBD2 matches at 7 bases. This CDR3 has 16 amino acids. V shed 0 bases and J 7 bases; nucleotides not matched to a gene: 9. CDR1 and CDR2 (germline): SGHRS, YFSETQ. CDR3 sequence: CASSLAASGTFGELFF. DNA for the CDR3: TGCGCCAGCAGCTTGGCCGCAAGCGGGACGTTCGGGGAGCTGTTTTTT.

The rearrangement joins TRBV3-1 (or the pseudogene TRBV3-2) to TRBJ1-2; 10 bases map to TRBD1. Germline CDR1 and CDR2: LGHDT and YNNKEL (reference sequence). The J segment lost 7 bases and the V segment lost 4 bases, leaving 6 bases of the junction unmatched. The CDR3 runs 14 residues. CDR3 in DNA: TGTGCCAGCAGCCCCGCTGGGGACAGGGGTGGCTACACCTTC. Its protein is CASSPAGDRGGYTF.

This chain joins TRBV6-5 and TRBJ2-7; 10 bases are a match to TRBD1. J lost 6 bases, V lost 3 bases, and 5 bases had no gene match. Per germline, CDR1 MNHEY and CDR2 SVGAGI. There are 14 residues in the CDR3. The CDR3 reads CASSYSDRGREQYF. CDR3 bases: TGTGCCAGCAGTTATTCCGACAGGGGGCGCGAGCAGTACTTC.

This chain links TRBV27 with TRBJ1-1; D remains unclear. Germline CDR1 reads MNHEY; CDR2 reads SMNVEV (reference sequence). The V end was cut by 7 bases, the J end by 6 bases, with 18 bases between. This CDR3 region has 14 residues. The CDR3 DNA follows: TGTGCCAGCACCTCAGGAGGAGCGGTATCTGAAGCTTTCTTT. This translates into CASTSGGAVSEAFF.